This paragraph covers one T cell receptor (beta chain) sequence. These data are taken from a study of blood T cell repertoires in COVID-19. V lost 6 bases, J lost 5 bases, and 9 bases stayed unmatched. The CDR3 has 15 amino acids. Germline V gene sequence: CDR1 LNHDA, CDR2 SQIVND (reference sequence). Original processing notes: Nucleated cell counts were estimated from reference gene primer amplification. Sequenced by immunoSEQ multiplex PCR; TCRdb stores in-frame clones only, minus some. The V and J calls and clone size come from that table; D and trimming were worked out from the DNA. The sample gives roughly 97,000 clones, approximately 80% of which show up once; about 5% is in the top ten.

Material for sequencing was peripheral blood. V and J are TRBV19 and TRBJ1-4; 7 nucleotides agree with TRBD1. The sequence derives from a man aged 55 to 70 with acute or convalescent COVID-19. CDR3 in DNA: TGTGCCAGTAGAAAGGGACAGCAGGTGAATGAAAAACTGTTTTTT. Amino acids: CASRKGQQVNEKLFF.